Below, 27 T cell receptor beta chains from the same sample are listed, as sequenced in a study of blood T cell repertoires in COVID-19. Using immunoSEQ multiplex PCR, the repertoire was profiled, and TCRdb retains in-frame clones only, with some absent. The sample holds some 170,000 clones, more than 75% seen once. The sample taken for sequencing was PBMCs or T cells enriched from blood (not recorded which). These receptors all stem from a human donor with acute COVID-19. The donor label of this sample is uncertain.

The CDR3 bases are TGTGCCAGCAGCGGCCGGGACAGGGGGCTTACTGGCTACACCTTC. It specifies CASSGRDRGLTGYTF. This sequence joins TRBV7-2 and TRBJ1-2; TRBD1 matches 12 bases. The CDR3 has 15 residues. The V gene's germline CDR1 is SGHTA and CDR2 FQGNSA. The V segment lost 5 bases and the J segment 7 bases; nucleotides outside the gene matches: 8.

The CDR3 coding sequence is TGCGCCAGCAGCCAAGTAAGGGGGGGCTACACTGAAGCTTTCTTT. Protein: CASSQVRGGYTEAFF. The V call is TRBV4-3, the J call TRBJ1-1; a possible D gene is TRBD1 (6 bases). This CDR3 spans 15 amino acids. Germline lookup yields CDR1 LGHNA and CDR2 YSLEER. Trimming stripped 1 base from V and 3 bases from J, with 12 bases between.

This chain links TRBV4-2 with TRBJ1-3; D perhaps matches TRBD1 (6 bases). V lost 0 bases to trimming and J lost 0 bases, with 9 bases between them. Germline-derived CDR1 and CDR2 are LGHNA and YNFKEQ. This CDR3 has 16 residues. In DNA, the CDR3 is TGTGCCAGCAGCCAAGATCAAGGGGGCTCTGGAAACACCATATATTTT. Protein product: CASSQDQGGSGNTIYF.

The genes are TRBV4-3 and TRBJ2-2; a weak D match, TRBD2 (7 bases). The CDR3 length is 19 residues. CDR1 is LGHNA and CDR2 is YSLEER in the germline V gene. Trimming removed 1 base from V and 8 bases from J, with 26 bases in between. In nucleotides, the CDR3 is TGCGCCAGCAGCCAAGTTTTTTCCTCGAGGGGGGGCGGCCGAGGGGAGCTGTTTTTT. Translating it yields CASSQVFSSRGGGRGELFF.

The chain recombines TRBV10-3 with TRBJ2-3; 7 nucleotides match TRBD1. The CDR3 is made up of 11 amino acids. V lost 10 bases and J lost 5; bases outside the gene matches: 3. Germline CDR1 and CDR2: ENHRY and SYGVKD. The CDR3 DNA follows: TGTGCCACCACAGGGGTAGATACGCAGTATTTT. Its protein is CATTGVDTQYF.

This rearrangement joins TRBV24-1 to TRBJ2-3; 10 nucleotides agree with TRBD2. The germline gives CDR1 KGHDR, CDR2 SFDVKD. The CDR3 has 13 amino acids. V dropped 10 bases and J dropped 3; count of bases not matched to a gene: 3. For the CDR3, the DNA is TGTGCCACGGGGACTAGCGAGACAGATACGCAGTATTTT. This translates into CATGTSETDTQYF.

This clone appeared a few times. The J gene is TRBJ1-5, the V gene TRBV30; 8 nucleotides match TRBD1. The germline V gene has CDR1 GTSNPN and CDR2 SVGIG (reference sequence). The CDR3 spans 13 residues. The V gene end was trimmed by 5 bases and the J gene end by 2 bases; junction bases not matched to a gene: 2. CDR3 protein: CAWATGGNQPQHF. The CDR3 DNA is TGTGCCTGGGCGACAGGGGGCAATCAGCCCCAGCATTTT.

V and J are TRBV19 and TRBJ2-7; 10 positions agree with TRBD1. Germline assignment: CDR1 LNHDA and CDR2 SQIVND (reference sequence). The CDR3 spans 17 residues. The J segment lost 2 bases and the V segment lost 1 base, leaving 8 bases of the junction unmatched. CDR3 protein: CASSIVASGTGAYEQYF. The CDR3 DNA is TGTGCCAGTAGTATAGTAGCCTCCGGGACAGGGGCCTACGAGCAGTACTTC.

The chain links TRBV7-8 to TRBJ1-5; no clear D gene. The CDR3 consists of 12 residues. Germline V gene data show CDR1 as SGHVS and CDR2 as FQNEAQ. Trimming shortened V by 1 base and J by 8 bases, and 6 bases separated the two germline ends. CDR3 in amino acids: CASSLVREPQHF. The CDR3 DNA reads TGTGCCAGCAGCTTAGTTCGGGAGCCCCAGCATTTT.

The chain is built from TRBV6-4 and TRBJ1-1, with 8 bases lining up with TRBD1. Germline values: CDR1 MRHNA, CDR2 SNTAGT. The trim removed 9 bases at V and 0 bases at J, leaving 12 bases unmatched. The CDR3 extends over 16 amino acids. CDR3 residues: CARPGQGAPMNTEAFF. The DNA for the CDR3 is TGTGCCAGACCTGGGCAGGGGGCGCCGATGAACACTGAAGCTTTCTTT.

This clone was picked up a small number of times. The chain links TRBV18 to TRBJ2-3; D perhaps matches TRBD2 (6 bases). Looked up from germline, CDR1 is KGHSH and CDR2 is LQKENI. Deletions cut 1 base from V and 1 base from J, with 12 bases between. The CDR3 is 16 residues long. CDR3 loop: CASSPLSTGGTDTQYF. In nucleotides, the CDR3 is TGTGCCAGCTCACCACTATCGACGGGGGGCACAGATACGCAGTATTTT. The full variable domain, completed using reference TRBV18 and TRBJ2-3, is NAGVMQNPRHLVRRRGQEARLRCSPMKGHSHVYWYRQLPEEGLKFMVYLQKENIIDESGMPKERFSAEFPKEGPSILRIQQVVRGDSAAYFCASSPLSTGGTDTQYFGPGTRLTVL.

Remarks on this clone: The sample holds other DNA sequences that translate to the same CDR3. The chain couples TRBV2 to TRBJ1-1; D uncertain. Looked up from germline, CDR1 is SNHLY and CDR2 is FYNNEI. V lost 6 bases, J lost 1 base, and 9 bases lay in between. The CDR3 sequence is 13 residues long. Written as DNA, the CDR3 is TGTGCCAGCAGAGCGACGGCGAACACTGAAGCTTTCTTT. Translated: CASRATANTEAFF.

The chain has TRBV2 and TRBJ1-4; 7 nucleotides agree with TRBD1. This CDR3 is built from 17 residues. V trimming: 7 bases; J trimming: 8 bases; junction bases outside the gene matches: 19. Germline V gene lookup returns CDR1 SNHLY and CDR2 FYNNEI. CDR3 sequence: CASISMRGYRGGEKLFF. The CDR3 DNA reads as TGTGCCAGCATCTCGATGAGGGGTTACAGGGGAGGCGAAAAACTGTTTTTT.

This chain connects TRBV7-6 to TRBJ1-1, with a possible D match to TRBD1 (6 bases). The germline CDR1 and CDR2 sequences are SGHVS and FNYEAQ. V shed 2 bases and J shed 7 bases, with 8 bases lying between them. This CDR3 has 12 residues. CDR3 protein: CASSLTGLEAFF. The CDR3 nucleotides read TGTGCCAGCAGCTTAACAGGGCTTGAAGCTTTCTTT. Full variable domain (outside the CDR3, taken from reference TRBV7-6 and TRBJ1-1): GAGVSQSPRYKVTKRGQDVALRCDPISGHVSLYWYRQALGQGPEFLTYFNYEAQQDKSGLPNDRFSAERPEGSISTLTIQRTEQRDSAMYRCASSLTGLEAFFGQGTRLTVV.

V usage is TRBV19 and J usage is TRBJ2-6; unclear D gene. The V gene's germline CDR1 is LNHDA and CDR2 SQIVND (reference sequence). CDR3 length equals 15 residues. V shed 3 bases and J shed 2 bases, with 8 bases lying between them. The CDR3 region is CASSMRSPGANVLTF. CDR3 nucleotide sequence: TGTGCCAGTAGTATGAGGTCTCCTGGGGCCAACGTCCTGACTTTC.

V and J are TRBV5-6 and TRBJ1-3, with 7 bases fitting TRBD1. The V gene's germline CDR1 is SGHDT and CDR2 YYEEEE. The CDR3 contains 15 residues. The J segment lost 0 bases and the V segment lost 4 bases, leaving 4 bases of the junction unmatched. CDR3 protein: CASSLQGHSGNTIYF. The CDR3 DNA reads as TGTGCCAGCAGCCTACAGGGGCACTCTGGAAACACCATATATTTT.

The chain is built from TRBV7-9 and TRBJ1-5; D is ambiguous. CDR1 SEHNR and CDR2 FQNEAQ come from the germline V gene (reference sequence). Trimming took 2 bases from V and 5 from J, leaving 10 bases between them. The CDR3 contains 14 residues. The CDR3 region has the DNA TGTGCCAGCAGCTTAATTGACACTGATCAGCCCCAGCATTTT. It yields the protein CASSLIDTDQPQHF.

The V and J genes are TRBV25-1 and TRBJ2-1; the D gene is possibly TRBD2 (5 bases). V lost 3 bases to trimming and J lost 4 bases, with 7 bases between them. This CDR3 is 13 amino acids long. Germline CDR1 is MGHDK and CDR2 is SYGVNS. CDR3: CASSEGVYNEQFF. The CDR3 region has the DNA TGTGCCAGCAGTGAGGGAGTGTACAATGAGCAGTTCTTC.

This clone has a single count. The chain recombines TRBV10-2 with TRBJ2-5, with TRBD2 matching 13 bases. The CDR3 has 15 residues. The V segment lost 6 bases and the J segment 3 bases; nucleotides outside the gene matches: 4. Germline assignment: CDR1 WSHSY and CDR2 SAAADI. The CDR3 here is CASSPTSGGKETQYF. The CDR3 DNA sequence: TGCGCCAGCAGCCCGACTAGCGGGGGGAAAGAGACCCAGTACTTC.

This rearrangement joins TRBV28 to TRBJ1-2; 8 nucleotides agree with TRBD1. Germline loops: CDR1 MDHEN, CDR2 SYDVKM. V shed 4 bases, J shed 2 bases, and the junction held 6 bases outside the gene matches. The CDR3 spans 15 residues. The CDR3, as DNA: TGTGCCAGCAGTTCAGGACAGGGCCGCAACTATGGCTACACCTTC. The encoded protein is CASSSGQGRNYGYTF.

The chain carries TRBV3-1 (or the pseudogene TRBV3-2) and TRBJ2-5, with TRBD2 matching over 15 bases. This CDR3 region has 15 residues. Germline V gene lookup returns CDR1 LGHDT and CDR2 YNNKEL (reference sequence). The J segment lost 5 bases and the V segment lost 3 bases, leaving 1 base of the junction unmatched. CDR3 coding DNA: TGTGCCAGCAGCCAGGGGACTAGCGGGGGGGAGACCCAGTACTTC. Its translation: CASSQGTSGGETQYF.

The chain joins TRBV7-8 to TRBJ1-1; 7 bases align to TRBD1. Germline V gene lookup returns CDR1 SGHVS and CDR2 FQNEAQ. The CDR3 is 18 residues long. The V gene end was trimmed by 0 bases and the J gene end by 0 bases; junction bases not matched to a gene: 10. CDR3 in amino acids: CASSLAYRDSNLNTEAFF. The CDR3 DNA reads as TGTGCCAGCAGCTTAGCCTATCGGGACAGTAATTTGAACACTGAAGCTTTCTTT.

The chain combines TRBV7-2 with TRBJ1-1, with a possible D match to TRBD1 (6 bases). Deletions cut 5 bases from V and 3 bases from J, with 10 bases between. Germline V gene sequence: CDR1 SGHTA, CDR2 FQGNSA. The CDR3 totals 13 residues. CDR3 bases: TGTGCCAGCAGCGAGGGACACGACACTGAAGCTTTCTTT. It specifies CASSEGHDTEAFF.

V gene TRBV29-1 combines with J gene TRBJ1-2; tentatively, D is TRBD1 (6 bases). This CDR3 comprises 13 residues. The germline V gene has CDR1 SQVTM and CDR2 ANQGSEA. V was pared by 4 bases and J by 0 bases, with 9 bases between. The CDR3 loop reads CSVGQVPNYGYTF. CDR3 DNA sequence: TGCAGCGTTGGACAGGTGCCTAACTATGGCTACACCTTC.

This chain links TRBV19 with TRBJ2-7; TRBD1 might be the D (6 bases). Germline V CDR1 and CDR2: LNHDA, SQIVND (reference sequence). V was pared by 5 bases and J by 0 bases, with 11 bases between. The CDR3 contains 14 residues. In DNA, the CDR3 is TGTGCCAGTAGTCGACAGGCCCTCTCCTACGAGCAGTACTTC. Protein product: CASSRQALSYEQYF. The full variable domain, rest sourced from reference TRBV19 and TRBJ2-7, is DGGITQSPKYLFRKEGQNVTLSCEQNLNHDAMYWYRQDPGQGLRLIYYSQIVNDFQKGDIAEGYSVSREKKESFPLTVTSAQKNPTAFYLCASSRQALSYEQYFGPGTRLTVT.

This clone was counted between two and nine times. The gene calls are TRBV19 and TRBJ2-7; D unresolved. The CDR3 length is 15 residues. CDR1 LNHDA and CDR2 SQIVND come from the germline V gene (reference sequence). Deletions cut 1 base from V and 0 bases from J, with 10 bases between. The CDR3 DNA reads as TGTGCCAGTAGTATAGTTCCGGTTAGCTCCTACGAGCAGTACTTC. Its translation is CASSIVPVSSYEQYF.

This clone was detected once. The rearrangement uses TRBV4-1 and TRBJ1-2; D is perhaps TRBD1 (6 bases). This CDR3 is 15 amino acids long. Germline V gene data show CDR1 as MGHRA and CDR2 as YSYEKL. The V gene lost 0 bases and the J gene lost 5 bases, with 13 bases spanning the gap. The CDR3: CASSQDRTVTYGYTF. CDR3 in DNA: TGCGCCAGCAGCCAAGATAGGACAGTTACTTATGGCTACACCTTC.